This T cell receptor beta chain was retrieved from a study of regulatory T cells in long-lasting Graves disease (dated by TCRdb to the early 2020s). Regarding the study in general: Persistent Graves' disease meant more than 5 years of antithyroid drug treatment with TSH receptor autoantibodies that stayed positive. Patients with persistent Graves' disease were compared with patients with newly diagnosed Graves' disease using TCR sequencing and RNA sequencing of peripheral blood. The study was conducted in China and was registered as a clinical trial. A total of roughly 33 samples underwent TCR sequencing: around 13 from persistent and roughly 20 from newly diagnosed Graves' disease patients. On average, persistent Graves' disease patients in the clinical cohort had been on antithyroid drugs for around ten years. What the study reported, not specific to this receptor: Preferential use of TRBV28, TRBJ1-2 and TRBJ2-5 was observed in persistent disease, whereas TRBV20-1 and TRBJ2-1 were favored in newly diagnosed disease. Only peripheral blood was studied, because thyroid tissue, the primary lesion, was inaccessible. Sequencing and analysis were limited to the TCR beta chain. More public clonotypes were shared among persistent patients (under 3,000) than among newly diagnosed patients (966). Compared with newly diagnosed patients, patients with persistent Graves' disease had lower TCR Shannon entropy and fewer highly expanded clones, which suggests clonal expansion. As a limitation, the authors acknowledged that the small sample size may reduce accuracy.

This clonotype was counted ten times or more. The antigen it recognizes is unknown. Base qualities are not at hand, and no much larger clone is one base apart. V was cut back by 0 bases and J by 9 bases, leaving a gap of 13 bases between them. The CDR3, from cysteine to phenylalanine, totals 15 residues. The sequence is cut down to CDR3 DNA, 45 bases in frame from base 1. For CDR1 and CDR2, the germline V gene lists SGHRS and YFSETQ. The meaning of the sample's time point label: persistent/refractory GD, antithyroid drugs over 5 years with positive TRAb. For both TCR sequencing and RNA sequencing, RNA was extracted from PBMCs using TRIzol. The diagnosis of Graves' disease was made according to American Thyroid Association guidelines. Patients were recruited from an endocrinology department in Xi'an, China. Each patient gave 9 to 10 milliliters of peripheral blood, collected in an EDTA anticoagulant tube. PBMCs were isolated by Ficoll Paque Plus density gradient separation without further T cell sorting. An Agilent 2100 Bioanalyzer and agarose gel were used to check RNA quality, while a NanoDrop 2000 measured RNA concentration.

The library was built by means of multiplex PCR. For sequencing, an Illumina HiSeq 4000 was employed. iRepertoire HTBI primers and Arm-PCR amplification of CDR3 regions were used to construct TCR beta libraries. Before sequencing, the PCR products underwent gel purification. For the original study's pipeline: Across samples, 60 to 75 TRBV and over 11 TRBJ segments were identified and used for gene usage analysis of CDR3 amino acid clonotypes. COPE and FqMerger were used to merge filtered high-quality paired reads into contigs. BLAST was used to align contigs to IMGT TRBV, TRBD and TRBJ reference genes, with CDR3 defined following IMGT. Any clonotype with a frequency above 0.1% was counted as a highly expanded clone. Shannon entropy was used to measure repertoire diversity, and the Gini coefficient was used to measure V-J evenness. A clonotype found in more than one individual was treated as public. The public reads were run again by TCRdb, first through fastp at Q25 and then through MiXCR, and only productive beta chains were kept. All rows with the same CDR3 protein become a single entry with the most common DNA and genes. These V and J calls originate from TCRdb's pipeline instead of the authors' own analysis. Counted in this sample were a few hundred thousand distinct CDR3 sequences; less than 30% of them appeared once. The top ten hold 25% to 30% of the sample.

This clonotype originated in a woman aged 40 to 50 with Graves disease. Donor details come from another sample of the same person, matched by shared clones. The sample consisted of peripheral blood mononuclear cells (PBMCs), taken when the disease was refractory, from a patient treated with antithyroid drugs. This chain is built from TRBV5-1 and TRBJ1-6; a weak D assignment points to TRBD1 (5 bases agree). The CDR3 in this case is CASSLGTYTVSPLHF. The base sequence is TGCGCCAGCAGCTTGGGGACATATACAGTTTCACCCCTCCACTTT.